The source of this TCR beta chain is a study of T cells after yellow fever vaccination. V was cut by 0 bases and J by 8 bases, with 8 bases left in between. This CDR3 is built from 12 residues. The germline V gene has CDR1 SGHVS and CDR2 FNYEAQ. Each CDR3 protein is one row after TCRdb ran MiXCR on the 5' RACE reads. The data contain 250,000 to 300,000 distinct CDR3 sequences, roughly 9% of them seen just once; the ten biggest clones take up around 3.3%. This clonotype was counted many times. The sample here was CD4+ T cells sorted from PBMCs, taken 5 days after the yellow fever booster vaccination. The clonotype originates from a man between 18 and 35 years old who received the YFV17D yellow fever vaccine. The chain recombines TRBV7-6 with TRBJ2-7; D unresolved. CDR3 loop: CASSLAGEKQYF. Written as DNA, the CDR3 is TGTGCCAGCAGCTTAGCTGGAGAGAAGCAGTACTTC.